The 32 T cell receptor beta chains presented below share a single source sample, sequenced in a study of monozygotic twins with inflammatory bowel disease. TCRdb reprocessed the 5' RACE reads and stores each CDR3 protein as one record, lacking DNA. This table holds a few hundred thousand distinct CDR3 sequences. The sequenced sample consisted of blood. Every receptor here comes from a human donor with ulcerative colitis or Crohn's disease, or a healthy co-twin of an affected twin (not recorded which).

This chain links TRBV7-7 with TRBJ1-5. CDR1 is SSHAT and CDR2 is FNYEAQ in the germline V gene (reference sequence). The CDR3 is made up of 17 amino acids. The CDR3 spells CASSPPAGPEGNQPQHF.

The chain joins TRBV19 to TRBJ2-7; the D call of TRBD1 rests on TCRdb alone, since no DNA is present to check it. There are 13 residues in the CDR3. Per the germline V gene, CDR1 is LNHDA and CDR2 is SQIVND (reference sequence). CDR3 sequence: CASTLGRGYEQYF.

The rearrangement uses TRBV4-2 and TRBJ2-3; TCRdb names TRBD1, which stays unverified in the absence of DNA. The CDR3 loop spans 16 amino acids. Germline lookup yields CDR1 LGHNA and CDR2 YNFKEQ. The CDR3 sequence: CASSPLLGRGTDTQYF.

This sequence joins TRBV12-3 or TRBV12-4 and TRBJ1-1; TCRdb returns TRBD1, unconfirmable since there is no DNA. CDR3 length: 17 residues. The CDR3 reads CASSDPGQGARSTEAFF.

The chain links TRBV7-9 to TRBJ1-1; there is no DNA to check the TCRdb D call of TRBD1. The CDR3 is 14 residues long. The germline V gene encodes CDR1 SEHNR and CDR2 FQNEAQ (reference sequence). CDR3 protein: CASSSSSGGTEAFF.

V is TRBV20-1 and J is TRBJ2-3; the D call from TCRdb, TRBD2, cannot be confirmed without DNA. The germline CDR1 and CDR2 sequences are DFQATT and SNEGSKA (reference sequence). This CDR3 contains 14 residues. The CDR3 here is CSAKPGLSTDTQYF.

J is TRBJ2-7 and V is TRBV7-2; no DNA is available, so the TRBD2 call from TCRdb remains unchecked. The V gene's germline CDR1 is SGHTA and CDR2 FQGNSA. CDR3 size: 16 residues. CDR3 sequence reads: CASSAGTSGNGYEQYF.

The J gene is TRBJ1-6, the V gene TRBV13. Germline V lookup: CDR1 PRHDT, CDR2 FYEKMQ (reference sequence). The CDR3 spans 19 residues. CDR3: CASRPRTAFFISYNSPLHF.

This CDR3 reads CASSLGRDDQETQYF. The rearrangement joins TRBV5-1 to TRBJ2-5; with no DNA, the TCRdb D assignment of TRBD1 cannot be verified. Germline assignment: CDR1 SGHRS and CDR2 YFSETQ. The CDR3 has 15 residues.

V usage is TRBV7-2 and J usage is TRBJ1-1; the TCRdb call, TRBD1, lacks DNA for checking. The CDR3 contains 16 residues. Germline lookup yields CDR1 SGHTA and CDR2 FQGNSA. The CDR3 sequence is CASSLGTGMGNTEAFF.

The chain couples TRBV4-2 to TRBJ2-7; TCRdb designates TRBD2, a call that cannot be tested without DNA. Germline V gives CDR1 LGHNA, CDR2 YNFKEQ. There are 14 residues in the CDR3. Here the CDR3 reads CASSHTDGRDEQYF.

V gene TRBV4-3 combines with J gene TRBJ2-7; TCRdb outputs TRBD1, but without DNA this stays unchecked. CDR1 and CDR2 from the germline V gene are LGHNA and YSLEER. This CDR3 region has 15 residues. The CDR3 loop is CASSPHPGDSYEQYF.

The chain carries TRBV12-3 or TRBV12-4 and TRBJ2-7; there is no DNA to check the TCRdb D call of TRBD2. The CDR3 runs to 12 residues. The CDR3 loop reads CAAGGGTGEQYF.

J is TRBJ2-3 and V is TRBV29-1. Germline assignment: CDR1 SQVTM and CDR2 ANQGSEA. The CDR3 is 17 amino acids. CDR3 region: CSVETSIFSLGTDTQYF.

V usage is TRBV18 and J usage is TRBJ2-6; the TCRdb call, TRBD1, lacks DNA for checking. The CDR3 is 19 amino acids. Germline V lookup: CDR1 KGHSH, CDR2 LQKENI. The CDR3 spells CASSPQGQRRLSGANVLTF.

The chain joins TRBV6-2 or TRBV6-3 to TRBJ2-7; absent DNA, TCRdb's TRBD2 call cannot be checked. There are 13 residues in the CDR3. The germline V gene encodes CDR1 MNHEY and CDR2 SVGEGT. The CDR3 reads CASTAGPYYEQYF.

The V call is TRBV5-1, the J call TRBJ2-1. Per germline, CDR1 SGHRS and CDR2 YFSETQ. This CDR3 comprises 13 residues. Here the CDR3 reads CASSLRVYNEQFF.

This sequence joins TRBV6-5 and TRBJ2-6. Germline values: CDR1 MNHEY, CDR2 SVGAGI. The CDR3 runs to 15 residues. The CDR3 protein is CASSYVRSGANVLTF.

V gene TRBV7-6 combines with J gene TRBJ2-3; TCRdb picks TRBD2, but there is no DNA to check that call. The germline CDR1 and CDR2 sequences are SGHVS and FNYEAQ. This CDR3 contains 15 residues. This CDR3 reads CASSGLAGGTDTQYF.

The genes are TRBV9 and TRBJ2-2. CDR1 and CDR2 (germline): SGDLS, YYNGEE. CDR3 length: 15 residues. Here the CDR3 reads CASSVSRANTGELFF.

The chain employs TRBV18 and TRBJ1-2; TCRdb selects TRBD1, and the lack of DNA leaves this call unchecked. The CDR3 sequence is 18 residues long. CDR1 KGHSH and CDR2 LQKENI come from the germline V gene. CDR3 amino acids: CASSPLGTGGAANYGYTF.

This chain connects TRBV7-2 to TRBJ2-1; the D call from TCRdb, TRBD1, cannot be confirmed without DNA. Per germline, CDR1 SGHTA and CDR2 FQGNSA. This CDR3 spans 15 amino acids. CDR3 amino acids: CASSLSAGVGNEQFF.

The chain links TRBV6-2 or TRBV6-3 to TRBJ1-1; the TCRdb call, TRBD1, lacks DNA for checking. In germline, CDR1 is MNHEY, CDR2 SVGEGT. This CDR3 is built from 15 residues. The CDR3 sequence is CASSYNQGPNTEAFF.

The J gene is TRBJ2-2, the V gene TRBV9; the D call of TRBD2 rests on TCRdb alone, since no DNA is present to check it. The CDR3 has 15 residues. The germline gives CDR1 SGDLS, CDR2 YYNGEE. Here the CDR3 reads CASSAGLVKGGELFF.

CDR3 loop: CASSSGTVRMNTDAFF. The chain uses TRBV25-1 and TRBJ1-1; checking the TCRdb D call of TRBD1 is not possible without DNA. Germline V gene data show CDR1 as MGHDK and CDR2 as SYGVNS. The CDR3 totals 16 residues.

The chain combines TRBV12-3 or TRBV12-4 with TRBJ2-5; TCRdb names TRBD1, which stays unverified in the absence of DNA. There are 16 residues in the CDR3. The CDR3 region is CASSLRVGQGEETQYF.

This rearrangement joins TRBV6-2 or TRBV6-3 to TRBJ2-2; the TCRdb call, TRBD2, lacks DNA for checking. This CDR3 is 15 amino acids long. CDR1 is MNHEY and CDR2 is SVGEGT in the germline V gene. CDR3 in amino acids: CASSAQRGGPGELFF.

The rearrangement uses TRBV2 and TRBJ1-1; TCRdb calls TRBD1, which cannot be checked without DNA. CDR3 length: 13 amino acids. Germline CDR1 SNHLY, CDR2 FYNNEI. CDR3 sequence: CASSPGQGIEAFF.

The genes are TRBV28 and TRBJ2-1. The CDR3 totals 15 residues. The germline V gene encodes CDR1 MDHEN and CDR2 SYDVKM. CDR3 residues: CASSPFLDSYNEQFF.

V and J are TRBV27 and TRBJ2-5; the TRBD1 assignment by TCRdb is unverifiable without DNA. The CDR3 is 15 amino acids. Per the germline V gene, CDR1 is MNHEY and CDR2 is SMNVEV (reference sequence). CDR3 protein: CASSPRTLYQETQYF.

This rearrangement joins TRBV19 to TRBJ1-2. The CDR3 length is 14 residues. Germline CDR1 is LNHDA and CDR2 is SQIVND (reference sequence). CDR3 residues: CASSMGDPRGGYTF.

The chain is built from TRBV5-4 and TRBJ1-4. This CDR3 has 12 residues. Germline CDR1 reads SGHNT; CDR2 reads YYREEE (reference sequence). The CDR3 sequence: CASSRADEKLFF.